A single sample is the source of the 3 T cell receptor beta chains below, sequenced in a study of cytomegalovirus exposure and HLA in healthy donors. 60 Vbeta and 13 Jbeta primers were used in PCR. TCRdb's copy holds only in-frame clones and misses some; the assay was immunoSEQ multiplex PCR. The repertoire includes roughly 110,000 clones, around 74% of them detected once, and 12% to 15% sits in the top ten. The sequencing sample was made of PBMCs. These TCRs come from a woman in her thirties or forties in good health and CMV-seropositive.

V usage is TRBV6-5 and J usage is TRBJ1-1, with D possibly being TRBD1 (6 bases). The ends were cut back, 7 bases at V and 1 base at J, with 13 bases in the middle. The CDR3 is 14 amino acids. Germline-derived CDR1 and CDR2 are MNHEY and SVGAGI. This CDR3 reads CASTDTGRNTEAFF. CDR3 DNA sequence: TGTGCCAGCACCGATACAGGGCGGAACACTGAAGCTTTCTTT.

The rearrangement uses TRBV30 and TRBJ1-3, with TRBD1 matching over 10 bases. Unmatched junction bases numbered 2, after V lost 3 bases and J lost 6 bases. The CDR3 has 13 residues. Looked up from germline, CDR1 is GTSNPN and CDR2 is SVGIG (reference sequence). CDR3 in amino acids: CAWRGQGINTIYF. The CDR3 DNA reads as TGTGCCTGGAGGGGACAGGGGATAAACACCATATATTTT.

This clone was counted between two and nine times. The chain joins TRBV5-1 to TRBJ2-3; 8 bases are shared with TRBD1. V dropped 5 bases and J dropped 5; count of bases not matched to a gene: 10. Germline V gene lookup returns CDR1 SGHRS and CDR2 YFSETQ. The CDR3 covers 15 residues. CDR3 nucleotides: TGCGCCAGCAGATTTACAGGGGGACGCGGAGATACGCAGTATTTT. It specifies CASRFTGGRGDTQYF.